This T cell receptor beta chain was identified during a study of OX40 agonist ivuxolimab in advanced cancers. About the study as a whole: The costimulatory receptor OX40 (CD134) was targeted by ivuxolimab, a fully human IgG2 agonistic monoclonal antibody. Intravenous ivuxolimab was administered to patients every 2 weeks at six dose levels: 0.01, 0.1, 0.3, 1.5, 3 and 10 mg/kg. Of the approximately 54 dose-escalation patients, hepatocellular carcinoma was present in about 20, melanoma in roughly 15, renal cell carcinoma in 9 and head and neck cancer in 9. A male proportion of 82.7% and a mean age of approximately 58 years, ranging from 23 to 79, were recorded for the dose-escalation cohort. Patients were allowed to have had prior anti-PD-1, anti-PD-L1 or anti-CTLA-4 therapy, and less than 45% of the dose-escalation patients had previously received checkpoint inhibitors. Partial responses occurred in three dose-escalation patients: two with cutaneous melanoma and one with hepatocellular carcinoma. The purpose of peripheral TCRbeta sequencing was to test whether ivuxolimab changed TCR sequence diversity and led to clonal T-cell expansion. The monotherapy dose-escalation portion (N of about 52 patients) of the phase I ivuxolimab trial is reported in the paper.

Study-wide findings and limitations: Partial responders in the 0.1-3.0 mg/kg groups had among the lowest normalized peripheral clonal expansion, especially among CD8+ T cells. After ivuxolimab, more expanded clones were found on average in CD8+ T cells than in CD4+ T cells. At doses from 0.1 to 3.0 mg/kg, clonal expansion was seen in both CD4+ and CD8+ blood T cells between baseline and week 6. The antigen specificity of the clonally expanded peripheral T cells was not determined. Low levels of normalized T-cell clonal expansion were also seen in some patients who did not respond.

In its sample, this clone was seen a few times. The antigen it binds to is not known. Base qualities are not at hand, and no much larger clone is one base apart. V is cut by 3 bases and J by 8 bases, and the space between the germline ends is 22 bases. CDR1 and CDR2 are drawn from the germline V gene (reference sequence): GTSNPN, SVGIG. CDR3 length: 15 amino acids, cysteine to phenylalanine. CDR3 DNA only is kept here, 45 bases in frame from base 1. Patients with autoimmune disease history or receiving systemic immunosuppression were excluded from the trial. Peripheral blood for TCR sequencing was collected from all dose cohorts at baseline, on cycle 4 day 1, and on cycle 7 day 1. Samples were obtained from an open-label, multicenter, first-in-human phase I dose-escalation trial of ivuxolimab. Adults with locally advanced or metastatic head and neck squamous cell, hepatocellular, melanoma or renal cell carcinoma were enrolled in the trial. Before TCR sequencing, CD4+ T cells and CD8+ T cells from peripheral blood were sorted into separate populations.

To sequence the TCRbeta CDR3 region, genomic DNA was isolated from the sorted cells. The immunoSEQ Assay was used for sequencing of TCRbeta CDR3 regions. The source is immuneACCESS, and TCRdb retained only in-frame sequences with V and J called. Part of the clones is not carried over; for the studies checked, unresolved V genes explain less than half of this, and the remainder is unexplained. The sample profile shows approximately 82,000 clones; 70% to 90% of them were found once. Roughly 2.1% of the sample belongs to the ten largest clones. The specimen was CD4+ or CD8+ T cells sorted from blood, collected in a trial of the OX40 agonist ivuxolimab. The sequence links TRBV30 to TRBJ1-2; the D segment cannot be called with confidence. The sequence derives from an adult with an advanced solid tumor such as melanoma, head and neck, liver or kidney cancer. The sequence in DNA is TGTGCCTGGAGGGTCCTCCTCTCAGGCGCGGAGGGCTACACCTTC. It translates to CAWRVLLSGAEGYTF.